Reported below is one TCR beta chain. The protocol was immunoSEQ multiplex PCR, while the TCRdb copy is restricted to in-frame clones and leaves out a portion. This table holds a few hundred thousand clones, 65% to 90% found once. The data were obtained in a study of blood T cell repertoires in COVID-19. Sequenced sample: PBMCs or T cells enriched from blood (not recorded which). The clonotype originates from a woman under 40 who had been exposed to COVID-19.

Written as DNA, the CDR3 is TGTGCCAGCAGCTCACCCACCAGTCACGAGCAGTACTTC. Translation gives CASSSPTSHEQYF. This chain links TRBV7-2 with TRBJ2-7, with unresolved D. Germline assignment: CDR1 SGHTA and CDR2 FQGNSA. The CDR3 contains 13 residues. Trimming took off 4 bases at V and 5 bases at J, with 12 bases between the two ends. Full variable domain (outside the CDR3, taken from reference TRBV7-2 and TRBJ2-7): GAGVSQSPSNKVTEKGKDVELRCDPISGHTALYWYRQSLGQGLEFLIYFQGNSAPDKSGLPSDRFSAERTGGSVSTLTIQRTQQEDSAVYLCASSSPTSHEQYFGPGTRLTVT.